These 28 T cell receptor beta chains share one sample of origin, sequenced in a study of blood T cell repertoires in COVID-19. Profiling relied on immunoSEQ multiplex PCR, and the TCRdb table lists in-frame clones only, not all of them. The repertoire includes some 80,000 clones, approximately 90% of them detected once, and 2.5% to 3% sits in the top ten. Specimen: peripheral blood. The receptors were sampled from a middle-aged man with COVID-19, enrolled during active disease.

The chain joins TRBV7-3 to TRBJ2-1; TRBD2 agrees at 10 bases. CDR3 length equals 15 residues. Germline-derived CDR1 and CDR2 are SGHTA and FQGTGA. J gave up 10 bases and V 1 base, and 7 bases lay outside the gene matches. CDR3 protein: CASSLIAGGPSEQFF. The CDR3 region has the DNA TGTGCCAGCAGCTTAATAGCGGGGGGACCTAGCGAGCAGTTCTTC.

This chain uses TRBV19 with TRBJ1-5; 8 bases map to TRBD1. Per the germline V gene, CDR1 is LNHDA and CDR2 is SQIVND (reference sequence). The CDR3 has 15 amino acids. V was pared by 5 bases and J by 4 bases, with 7 bases of the junction left unmatched. CDR3 in amino acids: CASSSTGGWNQPQHF. CDR3 in DNA: TGTGCCAGTAGTTCTACAGGGGGGTGGAATCAGCCCCAGCATTTT.

The J gene is TRBJ1-2, the V gene TRBV15; a weak D match, TRBD1 (5 bases). The CDR3 sequence is 14 residues long. V was trimmed by 1 base and J by 2 bases, leaving 8 bases between them. Germline V lookup: CDR1 LNHNV, CDR2 YYDKDF (reference sequence). The CDR3 nucleotides are TGTGCCACCAGCAGAGGGGCAGGGAACTATGGCTACACCTTC. Translation gives CATSRGAGNYGYTF.

This clone has only one observation. CDR3 residues: CAYSIMRETQYF. CDR3 DNA sequence: TGTGCCTACAGTATTATGCGAGAGACCCAGTACTTC. The V gene is TRBV30, the J gene TRBJ2-5; D unresolved. The germline V gene encodes CDR1 GTSNPN and CDR2 SVGIG (reference sequence). CDR3 length equals 12 residues. The V and J ends lost 7 bases and 4 bases respectively, with 13 bases between them.

This clone was detected only once. This chain joins TRBV6-5 and TRBJ2-1, with TRBD2 matching over 8 bases. Trimming at V came to 0 bases and at J to 8 bases, leaving 6 bases not matched to a gene. The CDR3 runs 15 residues. Germline V gene sequence: CDR1 MNHEY, CDR2 SVGAGI. CDR3: CASSYSGSAGDEQFF. For the CDR3, the DNA is TGTGCCAGCAGTTACTCAGGGTCAGCGGGGGATGAGCAGTTCTTC.

This clone has only a few counts. The rearrangement links TRBV28 to TRBJ2-5, with D possibly being TRBD1 (6 bases). CDR1 MDHEN and CDR2 SYDVKM come from the germline V gene. Trimming took 6 bases from V and 5 from J, leaving 7 bases between them. The CDR3 covers 11 residues. The CDR3 here is CASRRGETQYF. The CDR3 region has the DNA TGTGCCAGCAGGAGGGGGGAGACCCAGTACTTC.

The V gene is TRBV21-1, the J gene TRBJ1-5; the table gives TRBD1 as D, unverified against the DNA. TRBV21-1 is a documented pseudogene. CDR3 size: 22 residues. The CDR3 DNA is TGTGCCAGCAGCAAAGGAGGTAATCTTCAGGGGACGACAATCTATAGCAATCAGCCCCAGCATTTT. Its protein product is CASSKGGNLQGTTIYSNQPQHF.

This clone was counted only a few times. The chain links TRBV5-6 to TRBJ2-4; 9 bases align to TRBD1. CDR3 length equals 15 residues. Germline CDR1 is SGHDT and CDR2 is YYEEEE. Unmatched junction bases numbered 10, after V lost 4 bases and J lost 8 bases. The CDR3 region is CASSANRGRKDIQYF. Here the CDR3 DNA reads TGTGCCAGCAGCGCAAACAGGGGGCGCAAGGACATTCAGTACTTC. Together with reference TRBV5-6 and TRBJ2-4, the CDR3 gives the full variable domain: DAGVTQSPTHLIKTRGQQVTLRCSPKSGHDTVSWYQQALGQGPQFIFQYYEEEERQRGNFPDRFSGHQFPNYSSELNVNALLLGDSALYLCASSANRGRKDIQYFGAGTRLSVL.

The V and J genes are TRBV6-1 and TRBJ2-7; 8 bases line up with TRBD1. The CDR3 is 14 amino acids. Germline lookup yields CDR1 MNHNS and CDR2 SASEGT. CDR3: CASSEGQGGYEQYV. Here the CDR3 DNA reads TGTGCCAGCAGCGAAGGACAGGGTGGGTACGAGCAGTACGTC.

The chain has TRBV9 and TRBJ1-2; D not resolved. The germline V gene has CDR1 SGDLS and CDR2 YYNGEE. This CDR3 has 15 amino acids. Trimming shortened V by 4 bases and J by 2 bases, and 15 bases separated the two germline ends. CDR3 nucleotide sequence: TGTGCCAGCAGCCCAGAGGGTCGAAAGAACTATGGCTACACCTTC. Translation: CASSPEGRKNYGYTF.

The genes are TRBV19 and TRBJ2-3, with TRBD1 matching over 8 bases. The CDR3 is made up of 13 amino acids. The germline gives CDR1 LNHDA, CDR2 SQIVND (reference sequence). The ends lost 8 bases at V and 2 bases at J; junction bases unmatched: 3. CDR3 nucleotides: TGTGCCAGTTCGGACAGGGACACAGATACGCAGTATTTT. Encoded protein: CASSDRDTDTQYF.

The rearrangement uses TRBV28 and TRBJ2-7, with D uncertain. The CDR3 covers 12 residues. CDR1 MDHEN and CDR2 SYDVKM come from the germline V gene. V lost 2 bases and J 3 bases, leaving 5 bases between the germline ends. The CDR3 DNA sequence: TGTGCCAGCAGTTTAGGGCGCTACGAGCAGTACTTC. This sequence encodes CASSLGRYEQYF. Complete variable domain (other parts from reference TRBV28 and TRBJ2-7): DVKVTQSSRYLVKRTGEKVFLECVQDMDHENMFWYRQDPGLGLRLIYFSYDVKMKEKGDIPEGYSVSREKKERFSLILESASTNQTSMYLCASSLGRYEQYFGPGTRLTVT.

V gene TRBV30 combines with J gene TRBJ2-3, with 9 nucleotides matching TRBD2. The V gene's germline CDR1 is GTSNPN and CDR2 SVGIG (reference sequence). With 2 bases clipped from V and 1 base from J, the junction kept 7 bases outside the gene matches. The CDR3 is made up of 16 amino acids. CDR3 DNA sequence: TGTGCCTGGAGTCTAGCTAGCGGGATGGGCACAGATACGCAGTATTTT. It translates to CAWSLASGMGTDTQYF.

J is TRBJ2-2 and V is TRBV7-8; tentative D call: TRBD1 (6 bases). Germline V gene lookup returns CDR1 SGHVS and CDR2 FQNEAQ. This CDR3 is 16 amino acids long. Trimming removed 2 bases from V and 3 bases from J, with 13 bases in between. This CDR3 reads CASSLKGGGDTGELFF. The CDR3 DNA is TGTGCCAGCAGCTTAAAAGGGGGTGGTGACACCGGGGAGCTGTTTTTT.

The chain combines TRBV29-1 with TRBJ1-1, with TRBD1 matching over 9 bases. With 6 bases clipped from V and 5 bases from J, the junction kept 7 bases outside the gene matches. Germline CDR1 is SQVTM and CDR2 is ANQGSEA. This CDR3 has 13 amino acids. The CDR3 region has the DNA TGCAGCGTCGCTCGGGACAGGGAAACTGAAGCTTTCTTT. Amino acid sequence: CSVARDRETEAFF.

The gene calls are TRBV9 and TRBJ1-2; no definite D call. Trimming took 2 bases from V and 8 from J, leaving 13 bases between them. Germline CDR1 reads SGDLS; CDR2 reads YYNGEE. This CDR3 contains 13 residues. CDR3 sequence: CASSVGQTKGYTF. CDR3 sequence (DNA): TGTGCCAGCAGCGTCGGGCAGACTAAGGGCTACACCTTC.

The chain carries TRBV15 and TRBJ2-3; 8 nucleotides align to TRBD2. The CDR3 runs to 15 residues. Germline V gene sequence: CDR1 LNHNV, CDR2 YYDKDF (reference sequence). Germline trimming cut 1 base from V and 3 bases from J; bases unmatched to any gene: 3. The CDR3 region has the DNA TGTGCCACCAGCAGAGGAGAGCGGGAGACAGATACGCAGTATTTT. It encodes CATSRGERETDTQYF.

The chain has TRBV15 and TRBJ1-5; D gene uncertain. CDR3 size: 15 residues. Trimming cost V 2 bases and J 1 base, with 9 bases left between them. The germline gives CDR1 LNHNV, CDR2 YYDKDF (reference sequence). The CDR3 DNA is TGTGCCACCAGCAGATCTGGAGGGAGCAATCAGCCCCAGCATTTT. Its translation is CATSRSGGSNQPQHF.

The rearrangement joins TRBV18 to TRBJ1-4; tentatively, D is TRBD1 (5 bases). Between the trimmed V and J ends, which lost 6 bases and 5 bases, there was a span of 16 bases. This CDR3 region has 15 residues. CDR1 and CDR2 from the germline V gene are KGHSH and LQKENI. CDR3 sequence: CASSSQGGPNEKLFF. CDR3 in DNA: TGTGCCAGCTCGTCGCAGGGCGGACCAAATGAAAAACTGTTTTTT.

The rearrangement joins TRBV30 to TRBJ1-2, with 7 bases fitting TRBD1. The CDR3 has 11 amino acids. Germline lookup yields CDR1 GTSNPN and CDR2 SVGIG (reference sequence). V trimming: 4 bases; J trimming: 6 bases; junction bases outside the gene matches: 2. CDR3 region: CAWKQGHGYTF. The CDR3 DNA is TGTGCCTGGAAACAGGGGCATGGCTACACCTTC. Drawing the rest from reference TRBV30 and TRBJ1-2, the complete variable domain is SQTIHQWPATLVQPVGSPLSLECTVEGTSNPNLYWYRQAAGRGLQLLFYSVGIGQISSEVPQNLSASRPQDRQFILSSKKLLLSDSGFYLCAWKQGHGYTFGSGTRLTVV.

The chain carries TRBV3-1 (or the pseudogene TRBV3-2) and TRBJ2-2, with TRBD2 matching over 11 bases. The junction had 3 bases not matched to a gene; V was cut back by 4 bases and J by 2 bases. The CDR3 has 16 amino acids. The germline V gene has CDR1 LGHDT and CDR2 YNNKEL (reference sequence). CDR3 DNA sequence: TGTGCCAGCAGCCTGGGACTAGCGGATAACACCGGGGAGCTGTTTTTT. Amino acids: CASSLGLADNTGELFF.

The chain joins TRBV13 to TRBJ2-3; TRBD2 agrees at 8 bases. The V gene's germline CDR1 is PRHDT and CDR2 FYEKMQ (reference sequence). This CDR3 is 15 amino acids long. The V segment lost 2 bases and the J segment 0 bases; nucleotides outside the gene matches: 1. The CDR3 sequence is CASSLTSGSTDTQYF. The CDR3, as DNA: TGTGCCAGCAGCTTAACTAGCGGTAGCACAGATACGCAGTATTTT.

The chain couples TRBV3-1 (or the pseudogene TRBV3-2) to TRBJ2-1; 11 bases map to TRBD2. V shed 5 bases and J 9 bases; nucleotides not matched to a gene: 6. Looked up from germline, CDR1 is LGHDT and CDR2 is YNNKEL (reference sequence). The CDR3 has 14 residues. The CDR3, as DNA: TGTGCCAGCAGCGCGACTAGCGGGACTCGTGAGCAGTTCTTC. It codes for CASSATSGTREQFF.

This clone was detected only once. DNA of the CDR3: TGTGCCAGTAGTAGCCAGGCAGGGGGCGGTCAGCCCCAGCATTTT. It yields the protein CASSSQAGGGQPQHF. The gene calls are TRBV19 and TRBJ1-5; 8 nucleotides align to TRBD1. The CDR3 consists of 15 residues. V gave up 4 bases and J gave up 6 bases; unmatched junction bases: 8. The germline CDR1 and CDR2 sequences are LNHDA and SQIVND (reference sequence).

The chain joins TRBV7-6 to TRBJ2-1; 10 bases match TRBD2. This CDR3 has 15 amino acids. Per the germline V gene, CDR1 is SGHVS and CDR2 is FNYEAQ. V lost 5 bases and J lost 2; bases outside the gene matches: 3. DNA of the CDR3: TGTGCCAGCAGCCATACTAGCGGGACCTACAATGAGCAGTTCTTC. This codes for CASSHTSGTYNEQFF. Based on the CDR3 plus reference TRBV7-6 and TRBJ2-1, the full variable domain is GAGVSQSPRYKVTKRGQDVALRCDPISGHVSLYWYRQALGQGPEFLTYFNYEAQQDKSGLPNDRFSAERPEGSISTLTIQRTEQRDSAMYRCASSHTSGTYNEQFFGPGTRLTVL.

The V and J genes are TRBV2 and TRBJ2-7; tentatively, D is TRBD2 (5 bases). The CDR3 consists of 14 residues. CDR1 is SNHLY and CDR2 is FYNNEI in the germline V gene. Between the trimmed V and J ends, which lost 7 bases and 3 bases, there was a span of 16 bases. The CDR3: CASNSGLGNYEQYV. The DNA of the CDR3 is TGTGCCAGCAATTCGGGGTTGGGGAACTACGAGCAGTACGTC.

This chain uses TRBV19 with TRBJ2-2; 11 positions match TRBD2. V lost 5 bases and J lost 5; bases outside the gene matches: 10. The CDR3 extends over 17 amino acids. Germline V gene data show CDR1 as LNHDA and CDR2 as SQIVND (reference sequence). The chain's CDR3 is CASSSLTSGRETGELFF. Written as DNA, the CDR3 is TGTGCCAGTAGTTCCCTTACTAGCGGGAGAGAGACCGGGGAGCTGTTTTTT.

This chain joins TRBV29-1 and TRBJ2-7; 11 bases are a match to TRBD2. Germline CDR1 and CDR2: SQVTM and ANQGSEA. The CDR3 consists of 14 residues. V was pared by 4 bases and J by 4 bases, with 6 bases of the junction left unmatched. The CDR3 bases are TGCAGCGTTGTTTTGACTAGCGGGATTTACGAGCAGTACTTC. Translated, it gives CSVVLTSGIYEQYF.